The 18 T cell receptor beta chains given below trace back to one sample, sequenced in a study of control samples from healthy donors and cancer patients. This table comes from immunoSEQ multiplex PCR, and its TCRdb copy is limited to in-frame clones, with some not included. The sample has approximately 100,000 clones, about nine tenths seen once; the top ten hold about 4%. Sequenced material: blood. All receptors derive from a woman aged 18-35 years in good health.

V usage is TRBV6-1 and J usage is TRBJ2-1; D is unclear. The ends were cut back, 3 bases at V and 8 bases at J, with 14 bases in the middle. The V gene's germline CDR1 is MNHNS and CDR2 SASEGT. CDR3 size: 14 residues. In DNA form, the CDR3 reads TGTGCCAGCAGTGAGGGCGACCGGACCGATGAGCAGTTCTTC. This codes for CASSEGDRTDEQFF.

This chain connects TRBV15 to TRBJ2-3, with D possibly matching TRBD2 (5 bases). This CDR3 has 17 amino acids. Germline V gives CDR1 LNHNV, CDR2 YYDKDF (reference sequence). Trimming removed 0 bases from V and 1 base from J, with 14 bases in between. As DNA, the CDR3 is TGTGCCACCAGCAGAGATCTTTCGAGCGGACGCACAGATACGCAGTATTTT. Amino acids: CATSRDLSSGRTDTQYF.

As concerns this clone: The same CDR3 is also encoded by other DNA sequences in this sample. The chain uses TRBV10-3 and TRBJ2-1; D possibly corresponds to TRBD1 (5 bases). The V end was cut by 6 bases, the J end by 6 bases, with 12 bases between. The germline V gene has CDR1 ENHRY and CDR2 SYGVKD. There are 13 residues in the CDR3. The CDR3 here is CAISSQGSNEQFF. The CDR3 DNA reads TGTGCCATCAGCTCCCAGGGAAGCAATGAGCAGTTCTTC.

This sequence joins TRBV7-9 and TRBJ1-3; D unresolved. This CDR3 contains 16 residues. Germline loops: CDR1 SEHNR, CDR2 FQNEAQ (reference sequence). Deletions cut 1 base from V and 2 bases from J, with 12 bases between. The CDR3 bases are TGTGCCAGCAGCTTAGTGGTCGGGGAAACTGGAAACACCATATATTTT. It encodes CASSLVVGETGNTIYF.

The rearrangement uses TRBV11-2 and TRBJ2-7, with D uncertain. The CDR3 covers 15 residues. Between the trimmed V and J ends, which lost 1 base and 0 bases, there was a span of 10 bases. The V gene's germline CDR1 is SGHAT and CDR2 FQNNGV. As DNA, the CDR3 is TGTGCCAGCAGCTTAGTATTTGGCGCCTCCTACGAGCAGTACTTC. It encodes CASSLVFGASYEQYF.

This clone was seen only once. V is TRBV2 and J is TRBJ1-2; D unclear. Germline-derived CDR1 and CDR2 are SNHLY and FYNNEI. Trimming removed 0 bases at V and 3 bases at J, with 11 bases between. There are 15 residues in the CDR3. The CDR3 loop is CASSEAGLLDYGYTF. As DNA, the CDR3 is TGTGCCAGCAGTGAAGCAGGCCTTTTGGACTATGGCTACACCTTC.

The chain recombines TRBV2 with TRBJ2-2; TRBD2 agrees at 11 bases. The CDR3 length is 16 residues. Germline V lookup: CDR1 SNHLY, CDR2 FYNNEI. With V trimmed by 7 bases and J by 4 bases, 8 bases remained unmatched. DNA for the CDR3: TGTGCCAGCATAGCGGGGGGGCCTATCGGCACCGGGGAGCTGTTTTTT. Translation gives CASIAGGPIGTGELFF. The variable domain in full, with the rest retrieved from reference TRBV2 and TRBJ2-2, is EPEVTQTPSHQVTQMGQEVILRCVPISNHLYFYWYRQILGQKVEFLVSFYNNEISEKSEIFDDQFSVERPDGSNFTLKIRSTKLEDSAMYFCASIAGGPIGTGELFFGEGSRLTVL.

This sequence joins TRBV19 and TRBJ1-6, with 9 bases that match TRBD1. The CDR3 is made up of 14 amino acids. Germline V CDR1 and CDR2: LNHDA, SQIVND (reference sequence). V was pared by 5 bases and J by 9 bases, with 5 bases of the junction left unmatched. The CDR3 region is CASSGQGISSPLHF. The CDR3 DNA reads TGTGCCAGTAGTGGACAGGGGATTAGTTCACCCCTCCACTTT.

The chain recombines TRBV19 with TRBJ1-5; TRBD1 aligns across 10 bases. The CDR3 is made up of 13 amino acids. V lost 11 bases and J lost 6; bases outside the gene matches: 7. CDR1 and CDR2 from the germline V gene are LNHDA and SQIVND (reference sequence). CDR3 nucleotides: TGTGCCGGTGGACAGGGGGTTAGTCAGCCCCAGCATTTT. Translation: CAGGQGVSQPQHF. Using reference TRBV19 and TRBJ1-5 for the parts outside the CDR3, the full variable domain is DGGITQSPKYLFRKEGQNVTLSCEQNLNHDAMYWYRQDPGQGLRLIYYSQIVNDFQKGDIAEGYSVSREKKESFPLTVTSAQKNPTAFYLCAGGQGVSQPQHFGDGTRLSIL.

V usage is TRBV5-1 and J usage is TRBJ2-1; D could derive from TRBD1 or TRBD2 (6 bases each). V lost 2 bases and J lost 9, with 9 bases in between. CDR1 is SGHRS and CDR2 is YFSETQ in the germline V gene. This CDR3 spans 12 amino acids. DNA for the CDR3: TGCGCCAGCAGCTTCGGGGGCGTTGAGCAGTTCTTC. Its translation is CASSFGGVEQFF.

The CDR3, as DNA: TGCAGCGCTGCCGCGGGATACGAGCAGTACTTC. Encoded protein: CSAAAGYEQYF. The chain has TRBV29-1 and TRBJ2-7; a possible D gene is TRBD2 (6 bases). This CDR3 region has 11 residues. Germline CDR1 reads SQVTM; CDR2 reads ANQGSEA. Between the trimmed V and J ends, which lost 7 bases and 4 bases, there was a span of 11 bases.

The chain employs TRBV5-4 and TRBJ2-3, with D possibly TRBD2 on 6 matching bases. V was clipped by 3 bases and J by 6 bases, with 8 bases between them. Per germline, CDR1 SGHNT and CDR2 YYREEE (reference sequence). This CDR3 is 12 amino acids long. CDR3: CASSSSGDTQYF. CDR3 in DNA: TGTGCCAGCAGCTCGAGCGGGGATACGCAGTATTTT.

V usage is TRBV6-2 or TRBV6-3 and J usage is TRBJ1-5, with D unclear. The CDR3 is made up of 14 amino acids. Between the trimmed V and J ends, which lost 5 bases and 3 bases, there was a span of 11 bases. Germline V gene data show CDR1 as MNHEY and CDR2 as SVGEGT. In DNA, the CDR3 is TGTGCCAGCAGTCCCGACGGACTCAATCAGCCCCAGCATTTT. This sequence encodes CASSPDGLNQPQHF.

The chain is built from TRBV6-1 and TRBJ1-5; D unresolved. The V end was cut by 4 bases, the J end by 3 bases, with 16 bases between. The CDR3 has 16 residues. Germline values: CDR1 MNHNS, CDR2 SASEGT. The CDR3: CASSGAAGGHNQPQHF. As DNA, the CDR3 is TGTGCCAGCAGTGGCGCGGCGGGAGGGCACAATCAGCCCCAGCATTTT.

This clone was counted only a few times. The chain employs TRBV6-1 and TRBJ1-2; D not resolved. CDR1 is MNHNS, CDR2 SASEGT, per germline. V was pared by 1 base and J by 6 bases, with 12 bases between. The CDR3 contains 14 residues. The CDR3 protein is CASSEEEVTNGYTF. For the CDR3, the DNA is TGTGCCAGCAGTGAAGAAGAAGTAACCAATGGCTACACCTTC.

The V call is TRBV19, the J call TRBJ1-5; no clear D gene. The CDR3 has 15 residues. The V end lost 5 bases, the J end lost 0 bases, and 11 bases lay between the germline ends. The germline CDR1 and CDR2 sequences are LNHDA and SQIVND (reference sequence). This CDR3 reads CASSLTHYSNQPQHF. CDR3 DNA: TGTGCCAGTAGTCTTACCCATTATAGCAATCAGCCCCAGCATTTT.

The CDR3 DNA sequence: TGTGCCAGTGGCGACGGCGGGGCTAACTATGGCTACACCTTC. It is translated as CASGDGGANYGYTF. The chain carries TRBV19 and TRBJ1-2; D remains unclear. Trimming took off 8 bases at V and 0 bases at J, with 13 bases between the two ends. Germline CDR1 reads LNHDA; CDR2 reads SQIVND (reference sequence). CDR3 size: 14 residues.

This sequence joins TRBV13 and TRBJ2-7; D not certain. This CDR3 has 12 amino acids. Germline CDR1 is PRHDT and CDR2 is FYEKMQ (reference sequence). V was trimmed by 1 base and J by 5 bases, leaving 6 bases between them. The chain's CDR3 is CASSLEVNEQYF. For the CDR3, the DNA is TGTGCCAGCAGCTTAGAAGTAAACGAGCAGTACTTC.